This T cell receptor beta chain was retrieved from a study of tumor-infiltrating lymphocytes in primary liver carcinoma. Study-wide results and limits: The bulk unsorted samples meant that CD4+ and CD8+ repertoires went uncompared. The overlap of tumor-adjacent and tumor-blood pairs was smaller than that of tumor region pairs. Blood fell significantly below tumors in its top-250-clone fraction (p = 0.039).

Germline-derived CDR1 and CDR2 are SGHRS and YFSETQ. This CDR3 has 15 residues. Germline DNA was also extracted, with blood RNA taken from unsorted whole blood. Before surgery, around 4 milliliters of EDTA blood were taken. Regarding this clonotype: What it recognizes is unknown. At one end, the junction sequence differs from germline, possibly due to a read error.

The researchers produced TCR beta cDNA from around 0.5 ug total RNA with a constant-region primer. What produced the TCR beta libraries was three nested multiplex PCR rounds using slightly modified ARM-PCR. Use of TRBV1-TRBV30 forward primers with a C-beta reverse primer characterized the first two PCR rounds, which lasted around 9 cycles each. TCRdb used MiXCR to reprocess the multiplex PCR reads, holding one entry per CDR3 protein. This sample has fewer than 350,000 distinct CDR3 sequences, with approximately 60% found just once. The V and J genes are TRBV5-1 and TRBJ2-7; the D gene is possibly TRBD1 (5 bases). The TCR comes from a man aged 40-49 years with primary liver carcinoma and hepatitis B virus infection. The specimen sequenced was peripheral blood. In DNA, the CDR3 is TGCGCCAGCAGCCAACAGGTTAAAGGCGGAGTCGAGCAGCACTTC. It translates to CASSQQVKGGVEQHF.